The T cell receptor (beta chain) under discussion was sequenced for a study of CD8 T cell repertoires and HIV-1 epitope variants. The CDR3 contains 14 residues. V shed 2 bases and J shed 5 bases, with 13 bases lying between them. Looked up from germline, CDR1 is MDHEN and CDR2 is SYDVKM. The assay was immunoSEQ multiplex PCR, and TCRdb's table has in-frame clones only and misses some. The table has some 4,500 clones, roughly 61% seen once. In regard to this clone: The antigen remains undetermined.

The V gene is TRBV28, the J gene TRBJ2-7, with D hard to call. The sample comprised cultured CD8+ T cells derived from PBMCs. The TCR was taken from a male donor with HIV. The CDR3, as DNA: TGTGCCAGCAGTTTAGCCCGTCCTCTGGACGAGCAGTACTTC. Protein sequence: CASSLARPLDEQYF.